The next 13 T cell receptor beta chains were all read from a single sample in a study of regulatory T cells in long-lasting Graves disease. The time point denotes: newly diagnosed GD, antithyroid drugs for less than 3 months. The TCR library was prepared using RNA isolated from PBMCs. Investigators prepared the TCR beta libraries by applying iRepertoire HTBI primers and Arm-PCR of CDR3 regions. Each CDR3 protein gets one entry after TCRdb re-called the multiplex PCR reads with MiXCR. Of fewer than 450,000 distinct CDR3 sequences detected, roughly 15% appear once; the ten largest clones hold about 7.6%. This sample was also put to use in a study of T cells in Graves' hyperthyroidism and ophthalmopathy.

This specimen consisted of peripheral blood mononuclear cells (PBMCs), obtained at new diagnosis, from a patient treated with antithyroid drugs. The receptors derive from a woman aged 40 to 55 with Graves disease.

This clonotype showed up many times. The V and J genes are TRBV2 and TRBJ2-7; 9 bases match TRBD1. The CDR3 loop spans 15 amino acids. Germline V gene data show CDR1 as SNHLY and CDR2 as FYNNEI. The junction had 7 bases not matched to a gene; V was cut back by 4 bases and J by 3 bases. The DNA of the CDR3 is TGTGCCAGCAGTGCCGGACAGGGGACCTTCTACGAGCAGTACTTC. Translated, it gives CASSAGQGTFYEQYF.

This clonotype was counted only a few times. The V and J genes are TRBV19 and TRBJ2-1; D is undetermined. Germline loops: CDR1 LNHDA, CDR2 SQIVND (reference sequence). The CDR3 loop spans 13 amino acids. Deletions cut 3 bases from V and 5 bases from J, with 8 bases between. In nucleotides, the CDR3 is TGTGCCAGTAGTATCGGCTCAAACAATGAGCAGTTCTTC. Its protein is CASSIGSNNEQFF.

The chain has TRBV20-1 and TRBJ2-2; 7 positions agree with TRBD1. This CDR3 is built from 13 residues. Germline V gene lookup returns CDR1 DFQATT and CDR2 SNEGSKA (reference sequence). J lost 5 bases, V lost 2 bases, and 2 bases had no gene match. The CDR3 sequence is CSARQQGTGELFF. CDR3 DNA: TGCAGTGCTAGACAACAGGGGACCGGGGAGCTGTTTTTT.

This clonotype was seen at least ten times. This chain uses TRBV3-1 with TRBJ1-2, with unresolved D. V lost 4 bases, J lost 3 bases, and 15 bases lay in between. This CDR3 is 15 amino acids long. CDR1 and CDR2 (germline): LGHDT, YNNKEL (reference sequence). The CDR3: CASSPDIGPDYGYTF. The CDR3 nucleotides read TGTGCCAGCAGCCCAGATATCGGGCCAGACTATGGCTACACCTTC.

In DNA, the CDR3 is TGCAGCGCCGGGACAGGGGCGGCTGAAGCTTTCTTT. This translates into CSAGTGAAEAFF. V and J are TRBV29-1 and TRBJ1-1; 10 bases map to TRBD1. In germline, CDR1 is SQVTM, CDR2 ANQGSEA. The J segment lost 6 bases and the V segment lost 7 bases, leaving 5 bases of the junction unmatched. The CDR3 sequence is 12 residues long.

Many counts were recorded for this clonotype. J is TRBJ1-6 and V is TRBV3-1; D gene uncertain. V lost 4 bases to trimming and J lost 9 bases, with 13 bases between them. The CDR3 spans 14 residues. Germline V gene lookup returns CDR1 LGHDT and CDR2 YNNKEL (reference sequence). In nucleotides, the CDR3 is TGTGCCAGCAGCCGATCTTTACCGGGTTCACCCCTCCACTTT. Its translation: CASSRSLPGSPLHF. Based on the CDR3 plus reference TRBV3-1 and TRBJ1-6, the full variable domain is DTAVSQTPKYLVTQMGNDKSIKCEQNLGHDTMYWYKQDSKKFLKIMFSYNNKELIINETVPNRFSPKSPDKAHLNLHINSLELGDSAVYFCASSRSLPGSPLHFGNGTRLTVT.

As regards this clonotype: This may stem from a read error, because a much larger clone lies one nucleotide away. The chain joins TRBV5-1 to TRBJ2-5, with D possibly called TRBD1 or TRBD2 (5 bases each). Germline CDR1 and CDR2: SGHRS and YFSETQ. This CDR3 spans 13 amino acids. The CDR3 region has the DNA TGCGCCAGCAGCTTGGAAGGGGCCGGGACCCAGTGCTTC. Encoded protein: CASSLEGAGTQCF.

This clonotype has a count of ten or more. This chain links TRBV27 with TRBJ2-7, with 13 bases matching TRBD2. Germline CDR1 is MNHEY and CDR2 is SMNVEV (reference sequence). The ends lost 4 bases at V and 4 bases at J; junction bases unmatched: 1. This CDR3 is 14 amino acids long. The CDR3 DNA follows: TGTGCCAGCAGTTCACTAGCGGGAGGGTACGAGCAGTACTTC. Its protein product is CASSSLAGGYEQYF.

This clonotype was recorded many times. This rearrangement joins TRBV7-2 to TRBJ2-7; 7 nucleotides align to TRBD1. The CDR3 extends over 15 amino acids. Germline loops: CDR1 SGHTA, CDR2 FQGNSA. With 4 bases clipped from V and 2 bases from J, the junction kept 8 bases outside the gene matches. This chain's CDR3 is CASSSRRTGAYEQYF. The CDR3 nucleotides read TGTGCCAGCAGCTCCAGAAGGACAGGAGCCTACGAGCAGTACTTC.

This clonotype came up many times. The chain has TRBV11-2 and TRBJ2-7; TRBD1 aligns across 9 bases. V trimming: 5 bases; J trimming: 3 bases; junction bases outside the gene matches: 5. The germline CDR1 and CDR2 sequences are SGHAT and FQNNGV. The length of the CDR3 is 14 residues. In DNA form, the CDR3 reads TGTGCCAGCAGCCATACGACAGGGGGCTACGAGCAGTACTTC. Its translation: CASSHTTGGYEQYF. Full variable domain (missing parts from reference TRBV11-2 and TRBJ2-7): EAGVAQSPRYKIIEKRQSVAFWCNPISGHATLYWYQQILGQGPKLLIQFQNNGVVDDSQLPKDRFSAERLKGVDSTLKIQPAKLEDSAVYLCASSHTTGGYEQYFGPGTRLTVT.

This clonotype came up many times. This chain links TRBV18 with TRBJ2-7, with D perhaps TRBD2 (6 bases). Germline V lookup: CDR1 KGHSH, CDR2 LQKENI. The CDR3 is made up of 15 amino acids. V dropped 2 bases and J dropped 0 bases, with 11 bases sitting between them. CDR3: CASSPSVGSSYEQYF. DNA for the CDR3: TGTGCCAGCTCACCATCTGTCGGGAGCTCCTACGAGCAGTACTTC.

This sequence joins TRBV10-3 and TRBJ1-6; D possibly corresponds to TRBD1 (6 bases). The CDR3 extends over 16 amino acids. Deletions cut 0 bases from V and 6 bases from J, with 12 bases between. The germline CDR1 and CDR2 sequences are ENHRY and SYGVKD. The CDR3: CAISESRTDINSPLHF. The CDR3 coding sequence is TGTGCCATCAGTGAGTCGAGGACAGACATTAATTCACCCCTCCACTTT.

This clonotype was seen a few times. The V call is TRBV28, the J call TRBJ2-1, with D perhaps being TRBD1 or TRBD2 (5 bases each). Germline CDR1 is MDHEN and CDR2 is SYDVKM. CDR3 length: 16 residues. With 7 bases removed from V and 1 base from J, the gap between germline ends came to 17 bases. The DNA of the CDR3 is TGTGCCAGCACAATTTCCCCTTGGGGGTCCTACAATGAGCAGTTCTTC. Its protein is CASTISPWGSYNEQFF.